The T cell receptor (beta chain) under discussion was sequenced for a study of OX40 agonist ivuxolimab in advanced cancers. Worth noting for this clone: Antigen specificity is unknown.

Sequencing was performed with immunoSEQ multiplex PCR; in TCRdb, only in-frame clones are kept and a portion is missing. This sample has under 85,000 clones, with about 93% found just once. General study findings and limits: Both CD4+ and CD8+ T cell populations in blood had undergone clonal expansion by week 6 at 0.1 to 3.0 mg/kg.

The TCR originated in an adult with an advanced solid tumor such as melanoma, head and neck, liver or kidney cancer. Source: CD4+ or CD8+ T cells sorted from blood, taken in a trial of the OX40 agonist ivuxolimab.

CDR3 sequence reads: CATLDGVGQPQHF. In DNA, the CDR3 is TGTGCCACTTTAGACGGGGTGGGTCAGCCCCAGCATTTT. The rearrangement uses TRBV10-3 and TRBJ1-5, with D uncertain. Germline loops: CDR1 ENHRY, CDR2 SYGVKD. The ends were cut back, 10 bases at V and 6 bases at J, with 16 bases in the middle. The CDR3 sequence is 13 residues long.